The clone carrying this T cell receptor (beta chain) has only a few counts. The record originates from a study of blood T cell repertoires in COVID-19. The wider study: From T cells, B-cell-depleted T cells, or PBMCs came the material, which was cDNA or gDNA.

The V segment lost 4 bases and the J segment 4 bases; nucleotides outside the gene matches: 5. CDR3 size: 14 residues. In the original workflow: Amplifying reference gene primers gave estimates of nucleated cell counts. Using immunoSEQ multiplex PCR, the repertoire was profiled, and TCRdb retains in-frame clones only, with some absent. The V and J calls and clone size are taken from that table; D and trimming were inferred from the DNA. Counted here are over 50,000 clones, roughly 81% occurring once; the ten biggest clones make up around 14%. The receptor was derived from a man older than 75 with acute or convalescent COVID-19. The chain links TRBV23-1 to TRBJ2-3; TRBD1 aligns across 7 bases. TRBV23-1 has ORF status, its function being uncertain. Material: peripheral blood. The CDR3 is CASSPRQGSDTQYF. Here the CDR3 DNA reads TGCGCCAGCAGTCCAAGACAGGGTTCAGATACGCAGTATTTT.